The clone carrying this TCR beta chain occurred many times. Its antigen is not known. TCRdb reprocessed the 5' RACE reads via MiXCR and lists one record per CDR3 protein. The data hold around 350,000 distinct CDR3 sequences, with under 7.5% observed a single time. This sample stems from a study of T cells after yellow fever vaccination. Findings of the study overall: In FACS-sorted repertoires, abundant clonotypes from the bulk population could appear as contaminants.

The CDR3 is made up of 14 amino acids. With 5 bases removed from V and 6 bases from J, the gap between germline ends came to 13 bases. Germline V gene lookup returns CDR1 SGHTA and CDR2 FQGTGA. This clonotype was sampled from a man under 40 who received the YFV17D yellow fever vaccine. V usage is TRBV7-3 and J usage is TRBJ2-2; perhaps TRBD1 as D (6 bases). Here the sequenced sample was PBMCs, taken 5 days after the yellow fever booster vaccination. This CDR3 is CASSPTGYAGELFF. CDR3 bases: TGTGCCAGCAGCCCCACAGGGTACGCCGGGGAGCTGTTTTTT.